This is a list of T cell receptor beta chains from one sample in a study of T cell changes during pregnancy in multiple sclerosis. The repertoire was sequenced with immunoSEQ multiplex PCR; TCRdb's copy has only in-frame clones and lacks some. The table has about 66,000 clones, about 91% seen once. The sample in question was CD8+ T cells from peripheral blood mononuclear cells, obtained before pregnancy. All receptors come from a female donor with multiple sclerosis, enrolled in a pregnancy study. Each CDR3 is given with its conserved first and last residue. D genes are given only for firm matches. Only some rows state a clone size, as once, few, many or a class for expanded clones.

TGTGCCAGCAGCTTCACGACAGGGCCCTACAATGAGCAGTTCTTC	CASSFTTGPYNEQFF	TRBJ2-1	TRBV9	.	TRBD1
TGTGCCAGCAGCCAAGATAGGGGGACAGGGCCTTTCAATGAGCAGTTCTTC	CASSQDRGTGPFNEQFF	TRBJ2-1	TRBV4-2	.	TRBD1
TGTGCCAGCAGTACCCAGACTAGCGGGGGGACTATCAGTGTGGAGACCCAGTACTTC	CASSTQTSGGTISVETQYF	TRBJ2-5	TRBV2	.	TRBD2
TGTGCCAGCAGCCCTCCTATGTCGGGGGAAGTAAGAGATACGCAGTATTTT	CASSPPMSGEVRDTQYF	TRBJ2-3	TRBV11-2	.	.
TGCAGCGTTGCAACAGGACAGGGGACCTACACCTTC	CSVATGQGTYTF	TRBJ1-2	TRBV29-1	.	TRBD1
TGTGCCAGCAGCGTAGGCGGGGCAAGCTCCTACAATGAGCAGTTCTTC	CASSVGGASSYNEQFF	TRBJ2-1	TRBV9	.	.
TGTGCCAGCAGACAGAGCTCTGGAAACACCATATATTTT	CASRQSSGNTIYF	TRBJ1-3	TRBV6-5	.	.
TGTGCCAGCAGCGCCCGGACAGGGGCGGCAGGTGAAGCTTTCTTT	CASSARTGAAGEAFF	TRBJ1-1	TRBV7-6	.	TRBD1
TGCGCCAGCAGCTTATATGGGCAGCCGTACTATGGCTACACCTTC	CASSLYGQPYYGYTF	TRBJ1-2	TRBV5-1	.	.
TGTGCCAGCAGACCGGGACAACAGTACCAAGAGACCCAGTACTTC	CASRPGQQYQETQYF	TRBJ2-5	TRBV6-6	.	.
TGTGCAAGTCGCTTAGGCGTACGGACAGGGGGCCCCGAGGCCCACAATCAGCCCCAGCATTTT	CASRLGVRTGGPEAHNQPQHF	TRBJ1-5	TRBV12-2	.	.
TGTGCCAGCAGCCCTATAGCAACAGGGACTAATCCCTACGAGCAGTACTTC	CASSPIATGTNPYEQYF	TRBJ2-7	TRBV7-6	.	.
TGCGCCAGCAGCTTGGTCGGGGGTCATAACACCGGGGAGCTGTTTTTT	CASSLVGGHNTGELFF	TRBJ2-2	TRBV5-1	once	.
TGCGCCAGCAGCTGGGCAGGGAATGAGCAGTTCTTC	CASSWAGNEQFF	TRBJ2-1	TRBV5-1	.	.
TGTGCCAGCAGTGCCCCTGGCAGTTCACCCCTCCACTTT	CASSAPGSSPLHF	TRBJ1-6	TRBV6-1	few	.
TGTGCCACCCGGGACAGGGGGAGAGAAGAGACCCAGTACTTC	CATRDRGREETQYF	TRBJ2-5	TRBV6-1	.	TRBD1
TGCGCCAGCAGCCCCGACTATAGCGGGGGACAAGAGACCCAGTACTTC	CASSPDYSGGQETQYF	TRBJ2-5	TRBV4-1	once	TRBD2
TGCGCCAGCAGCTACGGGGGGCAACAAGAGACCCAGTACTTC	CASSYGGQQETQYF	TRBJ2-5	TRBV5-1	.	.
TGTGCCAGCTCACCAGATGCAGGGTTAGGCGACGAGCAGTACTTC	CASSPDAGLGDEQYF	TRBJ2-7	TRBV18	.	.
TGTGCCAGCAGGGGTGTGGCGGGGGGGCCCTATGAGCAGTTCTTC	CASRGVAGGPYEQFF	TRBJ2-1	TRBV11-2	.	TRBD2
TGTGCCAGCAGTTTATCAGCCCCTATAGAGACCCAGTACTTC	CASSLSAPIETQYF	TRBJ2-5	TRBV27	.	.
TGCGCCAGCAGGATCGAAGCGGGGACCCCTCTCGGGAGCACAGATACGCAGTATTTT	CASRIEAGTPLGSTDTQYF	TRBJ2-3	TRBV10-2	.	TRBD2
TGTGCCAGCAGCCCTACAGCGGCCTACGAGCAGTACTTC	CASSPTAAYEQYF	TRBJ2-7	TRBV7-9	.	.
TGTGCCAGCAGCGGTCCAGGAAACACTGAAGCTTTCTTT	CASSGPGNTEAFF	TRBJ1-1	TRBV21-1	.	.
TGTGCCAGCAAAGACAGGAGCAAAAATCAGCCCCAGCATTTT	CASKDRSKNQPQHF	TRBJ1-5	TRBV19	.	.
TGTGCCATCTCGCCCCCAGCGGGGAACTCCTACGAGCAGTACTTC	CAISPPAGNSYEQYF	TRBJ2-7	TRBV5-5	once	TRBD2
TGTGCCAGCAGTGAAAAGAGGGCGAAGGTACCCGAGCAGTACTTC	CASSEKRAKVPEQYF	TRBJ2-7	TRBV6-1	.	.
TGCGCCAGCAGTCTTGGGCCCCGGTATGAAAAACTGTTTTTT	CASSLGPRYEKLFF	TRBJ1-4	TRBV23-1	once	.
TGTGCCTGGAGTGTAGGGACAGACTTCTACGAGCAGTACTTC	CAWSVGTDFYEQYF	TRBJ2-7	TRBV30	.	TRBD1
TGTGCCAGCTCTGTCCCCGGGGAGCTGTTTTTT	CASSVPGELFF	TRBJ2-2	TRBV2	.	.
TGTGCCAGCACCTTTTCGGTTAACACTGAAGCTTTCTTT	CASTFSVNTEAFF	TRBJ1-1	TRBV7-9	once	.
TGTGCCAGCAGTCCGAGCGGGGCCACAGATACGCAGTATTTT	CASSPSGATDTQYF	TRBJ2-3	TRBV7-3	.	TRBD2
TGTGCCTGGAGTTTGACCTGGGACTCCCGTTTAGCTAACTATGGCTACACCTTC	CAWSLTWDSRLANYGYTF	TRBJ1-2	TRBV30	.	.
TGTGCCAGCAGTTTGGCAGGGGGCGAGCAGTACTTC	CASSLAGGEQYF	TRBJ2-7	TRBV27	.	TRBD1
TGTGCCAGCAGCTTAGGGGGGGGGCCTGACGAGCAGTACTTC	CASSLGGGPDEQYF	TRBJ2-7	TRBV7-6	.	.
TGTGCCAGCAGCGTCCCGCTAGCGGGGGGCCCCGGACCCACAGATACGCAGTATTTT	CASSVPLAGGPGPTDTQYF	TRBJ2-3	TRBV9	.	TRBD2
TGTGCCAGCAGCACTATACTCCCGCCCGAGCAGTACTTC	CASSTILPPEQYF	TRBJ2-7	TRBV7-8	.	.
TGTGCCAGCAGCGCTGGCTATGAGCAGTTCTTC	CASSAGYEQFF	TRBJ2-1	TRBV9	.	.